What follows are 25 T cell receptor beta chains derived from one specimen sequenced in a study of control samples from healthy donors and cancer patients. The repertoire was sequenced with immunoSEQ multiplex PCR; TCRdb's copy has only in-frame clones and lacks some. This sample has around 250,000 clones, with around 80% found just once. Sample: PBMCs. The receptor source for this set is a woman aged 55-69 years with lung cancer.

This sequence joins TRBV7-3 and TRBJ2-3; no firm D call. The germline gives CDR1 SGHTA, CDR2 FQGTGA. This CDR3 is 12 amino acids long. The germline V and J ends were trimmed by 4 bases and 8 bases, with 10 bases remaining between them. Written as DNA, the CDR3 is TGTGCCAGCAGCTCCCCGGGTGGTACGCAGTATTTT. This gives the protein CASSSPGGTQYF.

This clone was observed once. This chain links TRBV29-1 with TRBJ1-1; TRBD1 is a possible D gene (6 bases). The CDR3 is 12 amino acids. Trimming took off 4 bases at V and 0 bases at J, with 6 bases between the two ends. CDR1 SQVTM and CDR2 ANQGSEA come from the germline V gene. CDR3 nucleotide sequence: TGCAGCGTTGGGGGGCTGAACACTGAAGCTTTCTTT. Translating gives CSVGGLNTEAFF.

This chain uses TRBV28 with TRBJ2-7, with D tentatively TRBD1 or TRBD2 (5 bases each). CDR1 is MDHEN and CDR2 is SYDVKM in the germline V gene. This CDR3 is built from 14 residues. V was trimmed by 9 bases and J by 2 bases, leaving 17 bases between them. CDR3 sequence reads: CASYEGNPPYEQYF. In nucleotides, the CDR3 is TGTGCCAGTTATGAGGGGAACCCCCCCTACGAGCAGTACTTC. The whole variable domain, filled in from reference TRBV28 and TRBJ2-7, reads DVKVTQSSRYLVKRTGEKVFLECVQDMDHENMFWYRQDPGLGLRLIYFSYDVKMKEKGDIPEGYSVSREKKERFSLILESASTNQTSMYLCASYEGNPPYEQYFGPGTRLTVT.

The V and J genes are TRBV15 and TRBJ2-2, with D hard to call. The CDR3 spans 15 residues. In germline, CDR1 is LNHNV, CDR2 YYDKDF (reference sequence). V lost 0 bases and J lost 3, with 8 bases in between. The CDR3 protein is CATSRDLGHTGELFF. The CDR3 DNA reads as TGTGCCACCAGCAGAGATCTTGGACACACCGGGGAGCTGTTTTTT.

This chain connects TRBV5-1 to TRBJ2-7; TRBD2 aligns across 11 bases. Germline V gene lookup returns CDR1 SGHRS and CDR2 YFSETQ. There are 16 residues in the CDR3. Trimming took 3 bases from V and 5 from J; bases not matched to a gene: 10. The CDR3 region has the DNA TGCGCCAGCAGCTCGGGGGTAGCGGGAGGGTCCCACGAGCAGTACTTC. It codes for CASSSGVAGGSHEQYF.

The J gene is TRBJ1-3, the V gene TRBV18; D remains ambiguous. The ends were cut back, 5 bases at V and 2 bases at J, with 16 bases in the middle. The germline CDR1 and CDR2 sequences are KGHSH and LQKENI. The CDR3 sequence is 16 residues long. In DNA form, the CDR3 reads TGTGCCAGCTCAGGCAACGGCCTTGAAACTGGAAACACCATATATTTT. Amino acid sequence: CASSGNGLETGNTIYF.

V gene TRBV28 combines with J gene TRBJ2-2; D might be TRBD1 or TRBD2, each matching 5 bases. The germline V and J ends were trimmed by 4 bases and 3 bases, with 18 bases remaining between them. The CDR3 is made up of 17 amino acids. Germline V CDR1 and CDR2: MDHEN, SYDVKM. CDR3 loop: CASSSQGPSGYTGELFF. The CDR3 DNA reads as TGTGCCAGCAGTTCCCAGGGCCCCAGCGGCTACACCGGGGAGCTGTTTTTT.

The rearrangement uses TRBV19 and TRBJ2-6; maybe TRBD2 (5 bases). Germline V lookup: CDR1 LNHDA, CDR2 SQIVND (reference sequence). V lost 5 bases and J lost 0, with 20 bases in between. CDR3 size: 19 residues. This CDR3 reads CASSVSGGRLPSGANVLTF. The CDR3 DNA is TGTGCCAGTAGTGTTTCAGGAGGCCGACTTCCCTCTGGGGCCAACGTCCTGACTTTC.

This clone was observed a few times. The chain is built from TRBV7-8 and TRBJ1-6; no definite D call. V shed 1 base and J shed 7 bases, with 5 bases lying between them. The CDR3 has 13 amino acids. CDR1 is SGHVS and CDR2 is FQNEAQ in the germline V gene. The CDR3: CASSLGVNSPLHF. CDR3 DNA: TGTGCCAGCAGCTTAGGGGTCAATTCACCCCTCCACTTT.

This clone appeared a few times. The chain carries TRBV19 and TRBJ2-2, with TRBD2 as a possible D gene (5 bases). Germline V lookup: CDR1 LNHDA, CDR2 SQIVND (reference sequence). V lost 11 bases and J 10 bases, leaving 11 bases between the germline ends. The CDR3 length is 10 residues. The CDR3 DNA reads TGTGCCTCTCGGGAAGTGGAGCTGTTTTTT. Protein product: CASREVELFF.

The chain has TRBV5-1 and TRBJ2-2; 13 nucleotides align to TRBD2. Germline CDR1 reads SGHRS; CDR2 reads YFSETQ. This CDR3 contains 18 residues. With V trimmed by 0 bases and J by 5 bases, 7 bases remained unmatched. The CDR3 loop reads CASSLVLAGGRRTGELFF. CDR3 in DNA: TGCGCCAGCAGCTTGGTACTAGCGGGGGGGCGCCGAACCGGGGAGCTGTTTTTT.

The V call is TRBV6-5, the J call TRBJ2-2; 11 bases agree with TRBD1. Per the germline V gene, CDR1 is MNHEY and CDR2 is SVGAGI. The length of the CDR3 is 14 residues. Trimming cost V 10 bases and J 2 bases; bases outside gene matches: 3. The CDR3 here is CAIGTGGNTGELFF. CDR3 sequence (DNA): TGTGCCATAGGGACAGGGGGAAACACCGGGGAGCTGTTTTTT.

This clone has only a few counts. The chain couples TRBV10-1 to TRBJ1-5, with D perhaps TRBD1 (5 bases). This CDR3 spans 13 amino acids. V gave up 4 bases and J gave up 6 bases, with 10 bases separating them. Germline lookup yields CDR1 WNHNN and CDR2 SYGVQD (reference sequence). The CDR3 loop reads CASSAQGGQPQHF. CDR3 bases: TGCGCCAGCAGTGCCCAGGGCGGTCAGCCCCAGCATTTT.

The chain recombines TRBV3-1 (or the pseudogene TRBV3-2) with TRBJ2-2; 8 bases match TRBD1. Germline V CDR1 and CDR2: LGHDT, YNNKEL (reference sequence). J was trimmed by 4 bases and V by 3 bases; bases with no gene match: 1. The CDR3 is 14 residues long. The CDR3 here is CASSHGQGTGELFF. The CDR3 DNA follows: TGTGCCAGCAGCCATGGACAGGGCACCGGGGAGCTGTTTTTT.

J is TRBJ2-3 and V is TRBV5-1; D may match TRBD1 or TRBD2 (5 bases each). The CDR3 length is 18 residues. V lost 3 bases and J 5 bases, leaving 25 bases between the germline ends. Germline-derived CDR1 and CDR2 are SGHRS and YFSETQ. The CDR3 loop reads CASSSEILRGVGGDTQYF. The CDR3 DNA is TGCGCCAGCAGCTCGGAAATTCTTAGGGGAGTTGGCGGAGATACGCAGTATTTT. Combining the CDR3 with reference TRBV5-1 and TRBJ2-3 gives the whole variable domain KAGVTQTPRYLIKTRGQQVTLSCSPISGHRSVSWYQQTPGQGLQFLFEYFSETQRNKGNFPGRFSGRQFSNSRSEMNVSTLELGDSALYLCASSSEILRGVGGDTQYFGPGTRLTVL.

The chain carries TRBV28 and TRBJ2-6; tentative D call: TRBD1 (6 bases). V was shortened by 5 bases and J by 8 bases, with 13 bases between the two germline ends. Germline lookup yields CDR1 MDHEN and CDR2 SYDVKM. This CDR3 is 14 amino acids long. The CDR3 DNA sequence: TGTGCCAGCAGTAGCACAGGGATCCCCAACGTCCTGACTTTC. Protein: CASSSTGIPNVLTF.

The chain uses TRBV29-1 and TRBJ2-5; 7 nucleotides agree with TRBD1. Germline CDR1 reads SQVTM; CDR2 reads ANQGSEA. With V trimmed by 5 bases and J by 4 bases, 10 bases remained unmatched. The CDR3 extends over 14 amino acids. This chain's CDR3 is CSVSHTGAGETQYF. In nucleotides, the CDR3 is TGCAGCGTTTCCCATACAGGGGCGGGAGAGACCCAGTACTTC. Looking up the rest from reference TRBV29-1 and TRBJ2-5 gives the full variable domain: SAVISQKPSRDICQRGTSLTIQCQVDSQVTMMFWYRQQPGQSLTLIATANQGSEATYESGFVIDKFPISRPNLTFSTLTVSNMSPEDSSIYLCSVSHTGAGETQYFGPGTRLLVL.

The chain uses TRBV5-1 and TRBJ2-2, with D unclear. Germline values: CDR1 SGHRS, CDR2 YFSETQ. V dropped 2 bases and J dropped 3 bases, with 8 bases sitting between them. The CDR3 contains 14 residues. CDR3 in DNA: TGCGCCAGCAGCTTAAATGTGTACACCGGGGAGCTGTTTTTT. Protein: CASSLNVYTGELFF.

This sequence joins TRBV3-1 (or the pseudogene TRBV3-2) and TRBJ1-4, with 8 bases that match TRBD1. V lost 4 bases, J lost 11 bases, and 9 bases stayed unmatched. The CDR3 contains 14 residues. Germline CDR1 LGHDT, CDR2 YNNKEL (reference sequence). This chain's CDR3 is CASSLQGDLEKLFF. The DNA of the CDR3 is TGTGCCAGCAGCCTACAGGGGGATTTGGAGAAACTGTTTTTT.

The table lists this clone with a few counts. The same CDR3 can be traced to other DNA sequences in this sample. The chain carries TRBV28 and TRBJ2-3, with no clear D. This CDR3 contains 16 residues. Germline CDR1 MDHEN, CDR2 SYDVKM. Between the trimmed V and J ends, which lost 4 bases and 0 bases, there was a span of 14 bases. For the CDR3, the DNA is TGTGCCAGCAGTTCTTCTTCAGGTACTAGCACAGATACGCAGTATTTT. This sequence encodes CASSSSSGTSTDTQYF.

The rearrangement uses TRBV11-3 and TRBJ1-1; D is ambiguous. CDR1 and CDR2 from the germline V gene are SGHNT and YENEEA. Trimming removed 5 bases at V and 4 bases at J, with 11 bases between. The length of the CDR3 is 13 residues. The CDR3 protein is CASSTNGVTEAFF. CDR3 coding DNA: TGTGCCAGCAGCACAAATGGGGTCACTGAAGCTTTCTTT.

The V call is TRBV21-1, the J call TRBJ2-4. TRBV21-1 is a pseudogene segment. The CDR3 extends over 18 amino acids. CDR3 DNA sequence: TGTGCCAGCAGCAAAGGGGCAGGGGGGGTCCTAGCCAAAAACATTCAGTACTTC. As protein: CASSKGAGGVLAKNIQYF.

The CDR3 nucleotides are TGTGCCAGCAGCCAAGAAGTCTGGGGCAGGAGCTCCTACAATGAGCAGTTCTTC. It codes for CASSQEVWGRSSYNEQFF. The chain combines TRBV3-1 (or the pseudogene TRBV3-2) with TRBJ2-1; weak D call: TRBD1 (5 bases). Per the germline V gene, CDR1 is LGHDT and CDR2 is YNNKEL (reference sequence). CDR3 length: 18 amino acids. Trimming took 0 bases from V and 0 from J, leaving 15 bases between them.

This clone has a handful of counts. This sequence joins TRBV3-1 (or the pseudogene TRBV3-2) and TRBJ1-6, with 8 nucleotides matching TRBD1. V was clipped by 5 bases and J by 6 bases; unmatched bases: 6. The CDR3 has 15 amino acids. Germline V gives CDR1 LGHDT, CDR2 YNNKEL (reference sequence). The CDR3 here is CASSDRQGINSPLHF. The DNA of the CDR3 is TGTGCCAGCAGCGACCGACAGGGGATTAATTCACCCCTCCACTTT.

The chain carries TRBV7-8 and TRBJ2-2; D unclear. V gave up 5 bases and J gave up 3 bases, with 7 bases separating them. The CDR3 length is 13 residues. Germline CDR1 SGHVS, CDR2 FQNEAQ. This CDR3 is CASSIVYTGELFF. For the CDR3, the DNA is TGTGCCAGCAGCATAGTGTACACCGGGGAGCTGTTTTTT.